This T cell receptor beta chain was obtained from a study of blood T cells in healthy people across ages. Study-level findings and limits: Investigators viewed diversity estimates from one million T cells as underestimates, the study reported.

For this clonotype: The target antigen is unknown.

V was trimmed by 7 bases and J by 8 bases, leaving 11 bases between them. Germline V gene sequence: CDR1 SNHLY, CDR2 FYNNEI. This CDR3 comprises 11 residues. The second PCR ran about 6 to 12 cycles with a sample-barcoded 5' primer and J-beta primers. Each CDR3 protein gets one entry after TCRdb re-called the 5' RACE reads with MiXCR. The data contain 500,000 to 600,000 distinct CDR3 sequences, 27% of them singletons. The chain uses TRBV2 and TRBJ1-1; D uncertain. Material: blood. This sequence was found in an older woman in good health. The CDR3 DNA reads TGTGCCAGCAAGCTCAGTGGGGAAGCTTTCTTT. Amino acids: CASKLSGEAFF.